A selection of T cell receptor beta chains follows, all from one sample in a study of T cells in tuberculosis. The method was immunoSEQ multiplex PCR; TCRdb's version includes in-frame clones alone and lacks a portion of them. The table shows more than 35,000 clones, with approximately 94% occurring only once. Sequencing used PBMCs, obtained at tuberculosis diagnosis. The receptor set was obtained from an adult with tuberculosis. Both conserved end residues are part of each CDR3. D genes are given only for firm matches. Size is omitted from some rows. Given values are once, few, many or a class for expanded clones.

CASRRGSGDTEAFF,TGCGCCAGCCGTCGGGGGAGCGGAGACACTGAAGCTTTCTTT,TRBV5-1,14,-,-,TRBJ1-1
CASSYTLQGRASGYTF,TGTGCCAGCAGTTATACCCTTCAGGGGAGGGCCTCGGGCTACACCTTC,TRBV6-5,16,-,-,TRBJ1-2
CASSLGTGREKLFF,TGTGCCAGCAGTCTTGGGACAGGAAGAGAAAAACTGTTTTTT,TRBV2,14,-,TRBD1,TRBJ1-4
CASSPSSGYYNEQFF,TGTGCCAGCAGTCCCAGTAGCGGGTATTACAATGAGCAGTTCTTC,TRBV27,15,once,TRBD2,TRBJ2-1
CATSRGQGQREKLFF,TGTGCCACCAGCAGAGGACAGGGGCAAAGGGAAAAACTGTTTTTT,TRBV15,15,-,TRBD1,TRBJ1-4
CASSSMRQGIGVQFF,TGTGCCAGCAGCTCAATGAGACAGGGAATTGGTGTCCAGTTCTTC,TRBV11-2,15,once,TRBD1,TRBJ2-1
CASAAYGGGDLEQGFF,TGTGCCAGCGCAGCATACGGAGGAGGGGACTTGGAGCAAGGGTTCTTC,TRBV28,16,-,-,TRBJ2-1
CASSQDKGLGEKLFF,TGCGCCAGCAGCCAAGATAAGGGGTTAGGCGAAAAACTGTTTTTT,TRBV4-1,15,-,-,TRBJ1-4
CAWSWGQDREKLFF,TGTGCCTGGAGTTGGGGACAGGACCGTGAAAAACTGTTTTTT,TRBV30,14,-,TRBD1,TRBJ1-4
CASRPGPGQGAYEQYF,TGTGCCAGCAGGCCGGGCCCGGGACAGGGAGCCTACGAGCAGTACTTC,TRBV2,16,-,TRBD1,TRBJ2-7
CASRRTGTFQETQYF,TGTGCCAGCAGGCGGACAGGGACCTTCCAAGAGACCCAGTACTTC,TRBV6-1,15,-,TRBD1,TRBJ2-5
CASSIMTGGYYGYTF,TGTGCCAGTAGTATAATGACAGGGGGCTACTATGGCTACACCTTC,TRBV19,15,-,TRBD1,TRBJ1-2
CASSEYPDRAEAFF,TGTGCCAGCAGTGAATACCCCGACAGGGCCGAAGCTTTCTTT,TRBV25-1,14,-,TRBD1,TRBJ1-1